The entry below describes one TCR beta chain. Its antigen is still unknown. The entry originates in a study of CD8 T cells in Susac syndrome. Trimming took off 3 bases at V and 3 bases at J, with 13 bases between the two ends. The CDR3 sequence is 15 residues long. Germline loops: CDR1 SGDLS, CDR2 YYNGEE. RNA was extracted with the RNeasy kit, and a quantity of roughly 0.45 to 1 ug was reverse transcribed using random hexamers. Amplification of TCR beta CDR3 across 54 Vbeta and 13 Jbeta was performed with immunoSEQ multiplex PCR. TCRdb itself ran the immunoSEQ multiplex PCR reads through MiXCR, one entry per CDR3 protein. The table records roughly 150,000 distinct CDR3 sequences, just under 95% of them present only once. General observations from the study: Detection of Susac-specific public clones gave approximately 16 in total CD8+ repertoires and several in CD8+ TEMRA repertoires.

The sample consisted of CD8+ T cells from PBMCs. This TCR came from a human donor with Susac syndrome. The chain recombines TRBV9 with TRBJ1-5; the D gene is possibly TRBD1 (5 bases). The CDR3: CASSAGGGNNQPQHF. The CDR3 nucleotides read TGTGCCAGCAGCGCGGGGGGTGGGAACAATCAGCCCCAGCATTTT.